These 15 T cell receptor beta chains were all obtained from the same sample, sequenced in a study of T cell responses to AZD1222 COVID-19 vaccine. Libraries were prepared by immunoSEQ multiplex PCR; TCRdb keeps only in-frame clonotypes and omits some of them. Counted here are approximately 150,000 clones, about 93% occurring once; the ten biggest clones make up approximately 4.3%. The specimen was peripheral blood, collected 28 days after the second AZD1222 dose. These receptors originate from an adult who received the AZD1222 COVID-19 vaccine.

The rearrangement joins TRBV24-1 to TRBJ2-1; the D gene is possibly TRBD2 (5 bases). The CDR3 totals 15 residues. Trimming removed 8 bases at V and 5 bases at J, with 18 bases between. Germline-derived CDR1 and CDR2 are KGHDR and SFDVKD. CDR3 protein: CATMSPPGTDNEQFF. CDR3 nucleotides: TGTGCCACCATGTCGCCTCCGGGAACCGACAATGAGCAGTTCTTC.

This chain joins TRBV11-2 and TRBJ1-5, with D possibly matching TRBD1 (5 bases). CDR3 length: 14 residues. Per the germline V gene, CDR1 is SGHAT and CDR2 is FQNNGV. Deletions cut 4 bases from V and 6 bases from J, with 13 bases between. CDR3 in amino acids: CASSSGPGGQPQHF. For the CDR3, the DNA is TGTGCCAGCAGCTCCGGGCCCGGGGGTCAGCCCCAGCATTTT.

The chain combines TRBV28 with TRBJ1-6; D might be TRBD1 (6 bases). This CDR3 has 12 amino acids. V lost 7 bases and J lost 15, with 16 bases in between. Germline V gene data show CDR1 as MDHEN and CDR2 as SYDVKM. Here the CDR3 DNA reads TGTGCCAGCACCTCGGGGGCTACCCACCTCCACTTT. It specifies CASTSGATHLHF.

This chain joins TRBV7-2 and TRBJ1-5, with 7 bases identical to TRBD1. With V trimmed by 4 bases and J by 1 base, 4 bases remained unmatched. The length of the CDR3 is 15 residues. Germline-derived CDR1 and CDR2 are SGHTA and FQGNSA. The DNA for the CDR3 is TGTGCCAGCAGCTACAGGGGCGGAAGCAATCAGCCCCAGCATTTT. Its protein is CASSYRGGSNQPQHF.

The chain links TRBV7-2 to TRBJ1-3; perhaps TRBD1 as D (6 bases). CDR1 and CDR2 (germline): SGHTA, FQGNSA. V was clipped by 5 bases and J by 4 bases, with 15 bases between them. The CDR3 runs 15 residues. The CDR3 nucleotides are TGTGCCAGCAGCCGCGACCCGGGGGCCGGAAACACCATATATTTT. It is translated as CASSRDPGAGNTIYF.

The V and J genes are TRBV5-5 and TRBJ1-5, with D possibly TRBD1 on 5 matching bases. CDR3 length: 16 residues. Germline CDR1 reads SGHKS; CDR2 reads YYEKEE (reference sequence). V was pared by 3 bases and J by 0 bases, with 13 bases between. The CDR3 nucleotides read TGTGCCAGCAGCTCCGACAGCAGCCTTAGCAATCAGCCCCAGCATTTT. This codes for CASSSDSSLSNQPQHF.

This chain uses TRBV27 with TRBJ2-6, with no clear D. The CDR3 covers 18 residues. Trimming removed 3 bases from V and 1 base from J, with 16 bases in between. Germline values: CDR1 MNHEY, CDR2 SMNVEV (reference sequence). CDR3: CASSFTRWLRSGANVLTF. Here the CDR3 DNA reads TGTGCCAGCAGTTTTACCAGGTGGTTGAGGTCTGGGGCCAACGTCCTGACTTTC.

The rearrangement uses TRBV19 and TRBJ2-1; D gene unclear. Trimming stripped 3 bases from V and 2 bases from J, with 14 bases between. Germline V gene data show CDR1 as LNHDA and CDR2 as SQIVND (reference sequence). The CDR3 sequence is 16 residues long. As DNA, the CDR3 is TGTGCCAGTAGTATCACCGGAGTAGGACCCTACAATGAGCAGTTCTTC. This encodes CASSITGVGPYNEQFF. Looking up the rest from reference TRBV19 and TRBJ2-1 gives the full variable domain: DGGITQSPKYLFRKEGQNVTLSCEQNLNHDAMYWYRQDPGQGLRLIYYSQIVNDFQKGDIAEGYSVSREKKESFPLTVTSAQKNPTAFYLCASSITGVGPYNEQFFGPGTRLTVL.

The V and J genes are TRBV19 and TRBJ1-5; no reliable D call. Germline CDR1 is LNHDA and CDR2 is SQIVND (reference sequence). This CDR3 has 14 amino acids. V was shortened by 1 base and J by 1 base, with 5 bases between the two germline ends. The CDR3 here is CASSIGESNQPQHF. The CDR3 DNA follows: TGTGCCAGTAGTATAGGCGAAAGCAATCAGCCCCAGCATTTT.

The genes are TRBV27 and TRBJ1-1; D ambiguous. Germline V lookup: CDR1 MNHEY, CDR2 SMNVEV (reference sequence). The V gene lost 4 bases and the J gene lost 1 base, with 4 bases spanning the gap. CDR3 length equals 12 residues. The CDR3 sequence: CASSSTNTEAFF. CDR3 DNA sequence: TGTGCCAGCAGTTCAACGAACACTGAAGCTTTCTTT.

J is TRBJ2-3 and V is TRBV11-2; either TRBD1 or TRBD2 may supply D (6 bases each). Germline V gene lookup returns CDR1 SGHAT and CDR2 FQNNGV. CDR3 length: 16 amino acids. V lost 7 bases and J 2 bases, leaving 19 bases between the germline ends. The CDR3 sequence is CASTGASGPPTDTQYF. In nucleotides, the CDR3 is TGTGCCAGCACAGGGGCCAGCGGGCCGCCCACAGATACGCAGTATTTT.

The CDR3 DNA is TGCAGCGTTGTGGGGTTGGGGGAGCAGTTCTTC. Translating gives CSVVGLGEQFF. V usage is TRBV29-1 and J usage is TRBJ2-1, with no clear D. In germline, CDR1 is SQVTM, CDR2 ANQGSEA. The CDR3 extends over 11 amino acids. The V end was cut by 4 bases, the J end by 10 bases, with 11 bases between.

The chain has TRBV13 and TRBJ1-5; D might be TRBD1 (5 bases). V was trimmed by 7 bases and J by 3 bases, leaving 13 bases between them. Germline CDR1 is PRHDT and CDR2 is FYEKMQ (reference sequence). The CDR3 spans 14 residues. The CDR3 here is CASTLRGINQPQHF. In nucleotides, the CDR3 is TGTGCCAGCACCCTGCGGGGCATCAATCAGCCCCAGCATTTT.

This clone is a singleton in its sample. The chain links TRBV5-1 to TRBJ1-5; 8 bases align to TRBD1. From germline, CDR1 is SGHRS and CDR2 YFSETQ. Trimming at V came to 3 bases and at J to 4 bases, leaving 6 bases not matched to a gene. This CDR3 is built from 15 residues. CDR3: CASSWGTGANQPQHF. CDR3 DNA: TGCGCCAGCAGCTGGGGGACAGGAGCAAATCAGCCCCAGCATTTT. Full variable domain (remainder filled in from reference TRBV5-1 and TRBJ1-5): KAGVTQTPRYLIKTRGQQVTLSCSPISGHRSVSWYQQTPGQGLQFLFEYFSETQRNKGNFPGRFSGRQFSNSRSEMNVSTLELGDSALYLCASSWGTGANQPQHFGDGTRLSIL.

The sample holds one count of this clone. The J gene is TRBJ1-1, the V gene TRBV28; no reliable D call. The CDR3 is made up of 12 amino acids. V was shortened by 2 bases and J by 7 bases, with 8 bases between the two germline ends. Germline values: CDR1 MDHEN, CDR2 SYDVKM. In DNA, the CDR3 is TGTGCCAGCAGTTTAAAGGCTATTGAAGCTTTCTTT. Residues: CASSLKAIEAFF.